One sample yielded the 25 T cell receptor beta chains listed below, sequenced in a study of regulatory T cells in long-lasting Graves disease. Time point indicated: newly diagnosed GD, antithyroid drugs for less than 3 months. PBMC-extracted RNA yielded the TCR library. Researchers made TCR beta libraries by using iRepertoire HTBI primers and running Arm-PCR on CDR3 regions. Using its own MiXCR run on the multiplex PCR reads, TCRdb lists one record per CDR3 protein. The sample carries about 360,000 distinct CDR3 sequences, roughly 16% recorded once. This sample also belongs to another study, concerning T cells in Graves' hyperthyroidism and ophthalmopathy.

The sample consisted of peripheral blood mononuclear cells (PBMCs), taken at new diagnosis, from a patient treated with antithyroid drugs. These receptors were taken from a young woman with Graves disease.

This clonotype was detected ten times or more. The chain combines TRBV6-5 with TRBJ2-1; D remains ambiguous. Germline V gene lookup returns CDR1 MNHEY and CDR2 SVGAGI. There are 13 residues in the CDR3. V lost 0 bases and J lost 4, with 4 bases in between. The CDR3 region is CASSYSEYNEQFF. Here the CDR3 DNA reads TGTGCCAGCAGTTACTCGGAGTACAATGAGCAGTTCTTC.

CDR3 bases: TGTGCCAGCAGTTTCGGGCCTCGGGGACAGGCGATCAATCAGCCCCAGCATTTT. Translated: CASSFGPRGQAINQPQHF. The chain couples TRBV7-2 to TRBJ1-5; TRBD1 matches 8 bases. In germline, CDR1 is SGHTA, CDR2 FQGNSA. Germline trimming cut 6 bases from V and 3 bases from J; bases unmatched to any gene: 16. The CDR3 covers 18 residues.

A word on this clonotype: A much larger clone lies a single base off, so this may be a read error. The chain carries TRBV10-3 and TRBJ2-1; a weak D match, TRBD2 (6 bases). The end of the DNA aligns better with TRBJ2-5, so the J call may be wrong. Germline CDR1 ENHRY, CDR2 SYGVKD. This CDR3 has 13 amino acids. The CDR3: CAISATSMGTQYF. CDR3 DNA sequence: TGTGCCATCAGTGCTACTAGCATGGGGACCCAGTACTTC.

This clonotype appeared a few times. V usage is TRBV2 and J usage is TRBJ1-3; the D gene is possibly TRBD1 (5 bases). V gave up 9 bases and J gave up 1 base, with 7 bases separating them. The CDR3 has 12 residues. In germline, CDR1 is SNHLY, CDR2 FYNNEI. In DNA, the CDR3 is TGTGCCAGAGGACAATCTGGAAACACCATATATTTT. Translation: CARGQSGNTIYF. The whole variable domain, remainder taken from reference TRBV2 and TRBJ1-3, is EPEVTQTPSHQVTQMGQEVILRCVPISNHLYFYWYRQILGQKVEFLVSFYNNEISEKSEIFDDQFSVERPDGSNFTLKIRSTKLEDSAMYFCARGQSGNTIYFGEGSWLTVV.

Many counts were recorded for this clonotype. V gene TRBV4-2 combines with J gene TRBJ2-7; no firm D call. The CDR3 contains 18 residues. The ends were cut back, 3 bases at V and 0 bases at J, with 21 bases in the middle. The germline gives CDR1 LGHNA, CDR2 YNFKEQ. CDR3 amino acids: CASSHLLKGQRDSYEQYF. The CDR3 DNA is TGTGCCAGCAGCCACCTCCTGAAAGGGCAGCGAGACTCCTACGAGCAGTACTTC.

This sequence joins TRBV19 and TRBJ2-1; D may be TRBD2 (6 bases). Germline CDR1 LNHDA, CDR2 SQIVND (reference sequence). V was pared by 11 bases and J by 1 base, with 9 bases between. The CDR3 contains 12 residues. The CDR3, as DNA: TGTGCCTACGGGGGATCCTACAATGAGCAGTTCTTC. It yields the protein CAYGGSYNEQFF.

At least ten counts were recorded for this clonotype. This sequence joins TRBV11-2 and TRBJ2-7; no clear D. Germline V gene lookup returns CDR1 SGHAT and CDR2 FQNNGV. Trimming left V 4 bases short and J 7 bases short, with 8 bases between. The CDR3 runs 11 residues. The CDR3 spells CASSSVGEQYF. The CDR3 coding sequence is TGTGCCAGCAGCTCGGTAGGGGAGCAGTACTTC.

In this sample, this clonotype turned up many times. The gene calls are TRBV20-1 and TRBJ1-1; 7 bases map to TRBD1. Looked up from germline, CDR1 is DFQATT and CDR2 is SNEGSKA (reference sequence). Trimming removed 1 base from V and 5 bases from J; junction bases left unmatched: 4. The CDR3 length is 13 residues. Here the CDR3 DNA reads TGCAGTGCTAGAGGGGCAGGGGGGACTGAAGCTTTCTTT. Its protein product is CSARGAGGTEAFF.

There are many counts of this clonotype. The chain joins TRBV12-3 or TRBV12-4 to TRBJ1-1; D not resolved. Trimming stripped 7 bases from V and 1 base from J, with 4 bases between. The CDR3 is 11 amino acids. For the CDR3, the DNA is TGTGCCAGCAAATGGAACACTGAAGCTTTCTTT. This sequence encodes CASKWNTEAFF.

This clonotype came up a few times. The rearrangement uses TRBV7-6 and TRBJ1-1; possible D gene TRBD1, 5 bases. The CDR3 totals 13 residues. Germline V gene data show CDR1 as SGHVS and CDR2 as FNYEAQ. V dropped 0 bases and J dropped 8 bases, with 10 bases sitting between them. CDR3 residues: CASSLAGDFEAFF. The DNA of the CDR3 is TGTGCCAGCAGCTTAGCAGGGGATTTCGAAGCTTTCTTT.

This sequence joins TRBV2 and TRBJ2-4, with 9 positions matching TRBD1. V was pared by 6 bases and J by 1 base, with 13 bases of the junction left unmatched. CDR3 length: 18 amino acids. Germline assignment: CDR1 SNHLY and CDR2 FYNNEI. DNA for the CDR3: TGTGCCAGCAGCCAGGACAGGGGTAATATCGCGGCCAAAAACATTCAGTACTTC. Encoded protein: CASSQDRGNIAAKNIQYF.

This clonotype came up many times. This sequence joins TRBV19 and TRBJ2-7; D call uncertain. Trimming stripped 0 bases from V and 4 bases from J, with 22 bases between. In germline, CDR1 is LNHDA, CDR2 SQIVND (reference sequence). This CDR3 is 18 amino acids long. The CDR3 DNA reads TGTGCCAGTAGTATAGATCTACTTTTAGGGTCAACTTATTACGAGCAGTACTTC. Its translation: CASSIDLLLGSTYYEQYF.

This clonotype was observed at least ten times. The chain couples TRBV12-3 or TRBV12-4 to TRBJ1-5; 7 nucleotides align to TRBD1. V lost 6 bases, J lost 5 bases, and 10 bases stayed unmatched. The CDR3 covers 15 residues. The CDR3 DNA follows: TGTGCCAGCAGCCGAGGGGGCGGCCTTCATCAGCCCCAGCATTTT. This encodes CASSRGGGLHQPQHF.

This clonotype was counted at least ten times. The V gene is TRBV11-2, the J gene TRBJ1-5; no clear D gene. Looked up from germline, CDR1 is SGHAT and CDR2 is FQNNGV. This CDR3 is 13 amino acids long. V was clipped by 3 bases and J by 5 bases, with 8 bases between them. The CDR3 DNA sequence: TGTGCCAGCAGCTTGTCCCAGGATCAGCCCCAGCATTTT. As protein: CASSLSQDQPQHF.

This clonotype was seen at least ten times. The rearrangement uses TRBV2 and TRBJ1-4, with TRBD1 matching 7 bases. CDR1 SNHLY and CDR2 FYNNEI come from the germline V gene. Losses at the gene ends were 2 bases for V and 7 bases for J; bases not matched to a gene: 4. The CDR3 is 14 residues long. The DNA of the CDR3 is TGTGCCAGCAGTGAAAGGCAGGGGGGTGAAAAACTGTTTTTT. Translation gives CASSERQGGEKLFF. The variable domain in full, with the rest retrieved from reference TRBV2 and TRBJ1-4, is EPEVTQTPSHQVTQMGQEVILRCVPISNHLYFYWYRQILGQKVEFLVSFYNNEISEKSEIFDDQFSVERPDGSNFTLKIRSTKLEDSAMYFCASSERQGGEKLFFGSGTQLSVL.

In this sample, this clonotype turned up many times. The chain combines TRBV5-6 with TRBJ1-2; 7 positions match TRBD1. J gave up 5 bases and V 7 bases, and 14 bases lay outside the gene matches. The CDR3 is 15 residues long. Germline lookup yields CDR1 SGHDT and CDR2 YYEEEE. CDR3 coding DNA: TGTGCCAGCGTGAGAGATCTGGGACAGTTATATGGCTACACCTTC. Its translation: CASVRDLGQLYGYTF.

The chain carries TRBV5-4 and TRBJ2-2; 11 bases agree with TRBD1. This CDR3 has 16 residues. Per germline, CDR1 SGHNT and CDR2 YYREEE (reference sequence). V gave up 4 bases and J gave up 4 bases; unmatched junction bases: 6. The CDR3 DNA is TGTGCCAGCAGCCCAGGACAGGGGGCAGGCACCGGGGAGCTGTTTTTT. Translated, it gives CASSPGQGAGTGELFF.

This chain joins TRBV6-1 and TRBJ2-6; D unclear. The germline gives CDR1 MNHNS, CDR2 SASEGT. V gave up 1 base and J gave up 1 base, with 5 bases separating them. This CDR3 has 15 residues. CDR3 coding DNA: TGTGCCAGCAGTGAAGATGGGTCTGGGGCCAACGTCCTGACTTTC. Its protein product is CASSEDGSGANVLTF.

This clonotype was observed many times. The chain is built from TRBV7-2 and TRBJ2-3, with TRBD2 matching over 9 bases. This CDR3 has 17 amino acids. CDR1 and CDR2 (germline): SGHTA, FQGNSA. V dropped 6 bases and J dropped 2; count of bases not matched to a gene: 12. The CDR3 DNA reads TGTGCCAGCAGTCCTACCCCGCGGGGGGGGTACACAGATACGCAGTATTTT. It yields the protein CASSPTPRGGYTDTQYF.

The chain recombines TRBV12-3 or TRBV12-4 with TRBJ2-2; TRBD2 aligns across 7 bases. After removal of 4 bases from V and 3 bases from J, the junction contained 14 bases not matched to a gene. CDR3 length: 18 amino acids. The CDR3 here is CASSSPRNAGEDTGELFF. As DNA, the CDR3 is TGTGCCAGCAGTTCCCCCCGTAATGCGGGAGAAGACACCGGGGAGCTGTTTTTT.

This clonotype was recorded a few times. This chain uses TRBV12-3 or TRBV12-4 with TRBJ2-2; D gene uncertain. Trimming shortened V by 8 bases and J by 4 bases, and 14 bases separated the two germline ends. CDR3 length: 14 amino acids. The CDR3 DNA reads TGTGCCAGCCGTAGGCTTGCGGCCACCGGGGAGCTGTTTTTT. This gives the protein CASRRLAATGELFF.

The sample holds many counts of this clonotype. The chain combines TRBV2 with TRBJ2-3; 8 nucleotides agree with TRBD2. In germline, CDR1 is SNHLY, CDR2 FYNNEI. Germline trimming cut 10 bases from V and 2 bases from J; bases unmatched to any gene: 11. The CDR3 runs 15 residues. CDR3 protein: CATQTLAGNTDTQYF. CDR3 sequence (DNA): TGTGCCACCCAGACCTTAGCGGGGAACACAGATACGCAGTATTTT.

The table lists this clonotype with many counts. The rearrangement uses TRBV7-8 and TRBJ1-2, with 7 bases lining up with TRBD1. Germline-derived CDR1 and CDR2 are SGHVS and FQNEAQ. V was clipped by 4 bases and J by 2 bases; unmatched bases: 10. The CDR3 extends over 16 amino acids. The CDR3: CASSSSRGMTNYGYTF. The CDR3 bases are TGTGCCAGCAGCTCATCCAGGGGGATGACGAACTATGGCTACACCTTC. Full variable domain (outside the CDR3, taken from reference TRBV7-8 and TRBJ1-2): GAGVSQSPRYKVAKRGQDVALRCDPISGHVSLFWYQQALGQGPEFLTYFQNEAQLDKSGLPSDRFFAERPEGSVSTLKIQRTQQEDSAVYLCASSSSRGMTNYGYTFGSGTRLTVV.

This clonotype was counted many times. The rearrangement joins TRBV2 to TRBJ1-2; 9 nucleotides match TRBD1. The CDR3 length is 14 residues. The germline gives CDR1 SNHLY, CDR2 FYNNEI. The J segment lost 6 bases and the V segment lost 7 bases, leaving 9 bases of the junction unmatched. This CDR3 reads CASNPTGQGHGYTF. The DNA of the CDR3 is TGTGCCAGCAACCCGACCGGACAGGGGCATGGCTACACCTTC.

CDR3 sequence: CAIRGLAGVGTGELFF. The CDR3 coding sequence is TGTGCCATCAGAGGGCTAGCGGGAGTAGGCACCGGGGAGCTGTTTTTT. The rearrangement links TRBV10-3 to TRBJ2-2; 10 bases fit TRBD2. Trimming took 6 bases from V and 4 from J; bases not matched to a gene: 8. CDR3 size: 16 residues. Germline V gene sequence: CDR1 ENHRY, CDR2 SYGVKD.